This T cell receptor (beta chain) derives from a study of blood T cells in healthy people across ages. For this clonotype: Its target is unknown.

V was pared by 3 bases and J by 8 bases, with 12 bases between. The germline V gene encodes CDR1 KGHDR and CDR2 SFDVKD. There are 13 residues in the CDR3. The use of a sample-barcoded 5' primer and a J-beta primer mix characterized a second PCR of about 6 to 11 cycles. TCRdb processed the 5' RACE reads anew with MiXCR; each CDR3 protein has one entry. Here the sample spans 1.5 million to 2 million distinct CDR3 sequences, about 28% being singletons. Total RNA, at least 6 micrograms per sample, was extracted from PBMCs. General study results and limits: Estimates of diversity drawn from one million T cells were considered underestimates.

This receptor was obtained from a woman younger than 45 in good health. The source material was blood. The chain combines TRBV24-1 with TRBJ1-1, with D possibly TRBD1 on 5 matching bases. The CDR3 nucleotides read TGTGCCACCAGTGATCCGGTCAGGGCCGAAGCTTTCTTT. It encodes CATSDPVRAEAFF.